This is a list of T cell receptor beta chains from one sample in a study of blood T cell repertoires in COVID-19. Here immunoSEQ multiplex PCR was the method, and the copy in TCRdb shows in-frame clones only, minus some. The sample has some 87,000 clones, 84% seen once. Sequencing used peripheral blood. These receptors all stem from a human donor in a cohort sampled during active COVID-19. Both conserved end residues are part of each CDR3. D genes are given only for firm matches. Size is stated for part of the rows, as once, few or many counts, or as a class when the clone is expanded.

j_gene | d_gene | v_gene | abundance | CDR3aa | CDR3nt
TRBJ1-4 | NA | TRBV4-1 | NA | CASSSRSLQTNEKLFF | TGCGCCAGCAGCTCGCGATCGTTACAGACTAATGAAAAACTGTTTTTT
TRBJ1-5 | NA | TRBV7-2 | NA | CASSANNQPQHF | TGTGCCAGCAGCGCTAATAATCAGCCCCAGCATTTT
TRBJ1-1 | TRBD1 | TRBV3-1/TRBV3-2 | NA | CASSQANRGTEAFF | TGTGCCAGCAGCCAAGCTAACAGGGGGACTGAAGCTTTCTTT
TRBJ2-7 | NA | TRBV2 | NA | CASSEGQGMRAYF | TGTGCCAGCAGTGAGGGTCAGGGGATGAGGGCTTACTTC
TRBJ2-3 | NA | TRBV13 | few | CASSFRGLDTDTQYF | TGTGCCAGCAGCTTTAGGGGACTTGACACAGATACGCAGTATTTT
TRBJ1-2 | NA | TRBV19 | NA | CATSRDYGYTF | TGTGCCACCTCCCGGGACTATGGCTACACCTTC
TRBJ2-7 | NA | TRBV5-1 | NA | CASSLRPGDLYEQYF | TGCGCCAGCAGCTTACGTCCGGGAGATCTCTACGAGCAGTACTTC
TRBJ1-2 | NA | TRBV27 | NA | CASSLSGVEANYGYTF | TGTGCCAGCAGTTTATCAGGGGTGGAAGCTAACTATGGCTACACCTTC
TRBJ2-2 | NA | TRBV28 | NA | CASSHREKFF | TGTGCCAGCAGTCACAGGGAGAAGTTTTTT
TRBJ2-7 | TRBD1 | TRBV10-1 | NA | CASSGTDAYEQYF | TGCGCCAGCAGCGGGACAGATGCCTACGAGCAGTACTTC
TRBJ1-3 | TRBD1 | TRBV2 | NA | CASRGQGITGNTIYF | TGTGCCAGCCGAGGACAGGGGATCACTGGAAACACCATATATTTT
TRBJ1-2 | TRBD1 | TRBV29-1 | NA | CSVQWGSGGGYTF | TGCAGCGTTCAATGGGGATCAGGGGGTGGCTACACCTTC
TRBJ1-2 | TRBD1 | TRBV6-5 | NA | CASKTPGQAFYGYTF | TGTGCCAGCAAAACTCCGGGACAGGCGTTCTATGGCTACACCTTC
TRBJ1-5 | NA | TRBV7-8 | NA | CASTSGTGGNQPQHF | TGTGCCAGCACCTCCGGGACTGGAGGGAATCAGCCCCAGCATTTT
TRBJ2-1 | TRBD2 | TRBV6-4 | NA | CASSTLAGHNEQFF | TGTGCCAGCAGTACCCTAGCGGGGCACAATGAGCAGTTCTTC
TRBJ2-3 | NA | TRBV28 | NA | CASSTNRADTQYF | TGTGCCAGCAGTACGAACAGGGCAGATACGCAGTATTTT
TRBJ1-2 | NA | TRBV19 | once | CASSTSGGDFYGYTF | TGTGCCAGTAGTACCTCGGGTGGGGACTTCTATGGCTACACCTTC
TRBJ2-1 | NA | TRBV6-5 | NA | CASRVGIESHDEQFF | TGTGCCAGCAGAGTGGGCATCGAATCACACGATGAGCAGTTCTTC
TRBJ1-3 | NA | TRBV27 | few | CASSLFGIVGNTIYF | TGTGCCAGCAGTTTATTCGGTATAGTTGGAAACACCATATATTTT
TRBJ2-7 | NA | TRBV5-1 | NA | CASRVDRRVEQYF | TGCGCCAGCAGAGTCGACAGAAGGGTAGAGCAGTACTTC
TRBJ1-2 | TRBD1 | TRBV19 | NA | CASSEGPTGGGYTF | TGTGCCAGTAGTGAGGGGCCGACAGGGGGTGGCTACACCTTC
TRBJ1-5 | NA | TRBV5-5 | NA | CASSLDPGGNQPQHF | TGTGCCAGCAGCTTGGACCCAGGGGGCAATCAGCCCCAGCATTTT
TRBJ1-3 | NA | TRBV28 | once | CASSLHALVAGNTIYF | TGTGCCAGCAGTTTACACGCCCTGGTAGCAGGAAACACCATATATTTT
TRBJ1-6 | NA | TRBV5-6 | NA | CASSLAGPNSPLHF | TGTGCCAGCAGCTTGGCAGGGCCCAATTCACCCCTCCACTTT
TRBJ2-1 | NA | TRBV5-6 | NA | CASSLTTGGTYNEQFF | TGTGCCAGCAGCTTGACGACCGGGGGAACCTACAATGAGCAGTTCTTC
TRBJ1-5 | NA | TRBV19 | NA | CASSRAGPYSNQPQHF | TGTGCCAGTAGTAGAGCAGGGCCTTATAGCAATCAGCCCCAGCATTTT
TRBJ1-5 | TRBD1 | TRBV2 | NA | CASSPQGSNQPQHF | TGTGCCAGCAGTCCACAGGGGAGCAATCAGCCCCAGCATTTT
TRBJ1-6 | NA | TRBV7-9 | NA | CASSSESGIVGSPLHF | TGTGCCAGCAGCTCCGAATCAGGGATTGTGGGTTCACCCCTCCACTTT
TRBJ1-1 | TRBD1 | TRBV5-5 | NA | CASSRDRVAEAFF | TGTGCCAGCAGCAGGGACAGGGTCGCTGAAGCTTTCTTT
TRBJ1-5 | TRBD1 | TRBV3-1/TRBV3-2 | NA | CASSPRGLNNQPQHF | TGTGCCAGCAGCCCCAGGGGGTTGAACAATCAGCCCCAGCATTTT
TRBJ1-2 | TRBD1 | TRBV5-1 | NA | CASSLQSPGQGLLTDGYTF | TGCGCCAGCAGCTTGCAATCGCCGGGACAGGGGTTGTTAACGGATGGCTACACCTTC
TRBJ1-1 | NA | TRBV5-1 | few | CASSSIQPNFGAEAFF | TGCGCCAGCAGCTCGATCCAACCGAATTTCGGGGCTGAAGCTTTCTTT
TRBJ2-1 | NA | TRBV5-4 | once | CASSLLTLAGTANEQFF | TGTGCCAGCAGCCTACTAACCCTAGCTGGGACTGCAAATGAGCAGTTCTTC
TRBJ2-3 | NA | TRBV5-6 | NA | CASGETVSTDTQYF | TGTGCCAGCGGAGAGACAGTGAGCACAGATACGCAGTATTTT
TRBJ1-4 | NA | TRBV5-1 | NA | CASSFDTGEEELFF | TGCGCCAGCAGCTTCGACACGGGGGAAGAAGAACTGTTTTTT
TRBJ2-4 | NA | TRBV19 | NA | CASSMGGVAKNIQYF | TGTGCCAGTAGTATGGGAGGCGTAGCCAAAAACATTCAGTACTTC
TRBJ2-7 | NA | TRBV7-2 | NA | CASSLFTSYEQYF | TGTGCCAGCAGCTTATTCACTTCCTACGAGCAGTACTTC
TRBJ1-5 | NA | TRBV7-9 | once | CASSLGVDQPQHF | TGTGCCAGCAGCTTAGGAGTTGATCAGCCCCAGCATTTT
TRBJ2-1 | TRBD2 | TRBV6-4 | NA | CASSVAGANNEQFF | TGTGCCAGCAGTGTAGCGGGAGCGAACAATGAGCAGTTCTTC
TRBJ2-6 | NA | TRBV24-1 | NA | CATSDSSTVSSGANVLTF | TGTGCCACCAGTGATTCCTCCACCGTGAGCTCTGGGGCCAACGTCCTGACTTTC
TRBJ1-5 | TRBD1 | TRBV5-6 | once | CASSLTGGGQPQHF | TGTGCCAGCAGCTTGACAGGGGGAGGACAGCCCCAGCATTTT
TRBJ2-1 | TRBD1 | TRBV6-4 | NA | CASSPTGTGSKNEQFF | TGTGCCAGCAGCCCGACCGGGACAGGGTCGAAAAATGAGCAGTTCTTC
TRBJ2-2 | NA | TRBV19 | NA | CASSRQGANTGELFF | TGTGCCAGTAGTAGACAAGGGGCGAACACCGGGGAGCTGTTTTTT
TRBJ2-5 | TRBD2 | TRBV7-9 | NA | CASRRSGSQETQYF | TGTGCCAGCAGACGTAGCGGGTCCCAAGAGACCCAGTACTTC